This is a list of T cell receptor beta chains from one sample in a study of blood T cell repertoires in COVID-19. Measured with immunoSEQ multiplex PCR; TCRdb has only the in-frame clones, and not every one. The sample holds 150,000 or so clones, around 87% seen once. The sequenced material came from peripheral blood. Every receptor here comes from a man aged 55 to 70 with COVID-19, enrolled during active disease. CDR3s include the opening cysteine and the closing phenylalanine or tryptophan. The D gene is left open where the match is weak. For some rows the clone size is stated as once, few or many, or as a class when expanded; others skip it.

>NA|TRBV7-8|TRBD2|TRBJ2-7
TGTGCCAGCAGCCTAGAGGGACTAGGAGTCTCCTACGAGCAGTACTTC
CASSLEGLGVSYEQYF
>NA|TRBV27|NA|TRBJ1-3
TGTGCCAGCAGTTTATCCACAGGGTTTGGAAACACCATATATTTT
CASSLSTGFGNTIYF
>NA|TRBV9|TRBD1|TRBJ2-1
TGTGCCAGCAGCGTAGGGCAGGGGGCGTCCTACAATGAGCAGTTCTTC
CASSVGQGASYNEQFF
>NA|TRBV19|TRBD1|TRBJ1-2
TGTGCCAGTATGGGACAGGGGGCTCGGGGCTACACCTTC
CASMGQGARGYTF
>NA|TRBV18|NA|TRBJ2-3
TGTGCCAGCTCACCGCTAGGGGTGGGCACAGATACGCAGTATTTT
CASSPLGVGTDTQYF
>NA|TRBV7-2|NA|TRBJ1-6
TGTGCCAGCAGCTTAGGGACCCCCGGGAGCTCCTATAATTCACCCCTCCACTTT
CASSLGTPGSSYNSPLHF
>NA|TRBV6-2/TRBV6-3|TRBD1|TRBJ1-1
TGTGCCAGCAGTTACTTGGGACAGGGGAGCACTGAAGCTTTCTTT
CASSYLGQGSTEAFF
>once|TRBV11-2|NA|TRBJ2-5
TGTGCCAGCAGCTATGGTCGACTAGAGGGGACCCAGTACTTC
CASSYGRLEGTQYF
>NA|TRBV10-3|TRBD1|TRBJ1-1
TGTGCCACAGACAGGGGGGGAGTAAACACTGAAGCTTTCTTT
CATDRGGVNTEAFF
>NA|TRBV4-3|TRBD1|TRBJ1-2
TGCGCCAGCAGCCAAGTCGAACAGGGGGCAAGCTACACCTTC
CASSQVEQGASYTF
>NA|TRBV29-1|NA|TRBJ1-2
TGCAGCGCCTCCTCAGGGGATAGCGGCTACACCTTC
CSASSGDSGYTF
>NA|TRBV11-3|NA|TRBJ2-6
TGTGCCAGCAGCCTACAGGGAGCTGGGGCCAACGTCCTGACTTTC
CASSLQGAGANVLTF
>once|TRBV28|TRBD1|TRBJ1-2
TGTGCCAGCAGTTCCCCGTCAGGGGGTCTAGGCTATGGCTACACCTTC
CASSSPSGGLGYGYTF
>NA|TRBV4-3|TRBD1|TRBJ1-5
TGCGCCAGCAGCCTCTCAGGGGGAAATCAGCCCCAGCATTTT
CASSLSGGNQPQHF
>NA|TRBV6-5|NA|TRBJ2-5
TGTGCCAGCAGCCTGGAGTTGACTTCCGAGACCCAGTACTTC
CASSLELTSETQYF
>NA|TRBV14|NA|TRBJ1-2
TGTGCCAGCAGCCAAGTGAACACAGGGCCCTATGGCTACACCTTC
CASSQVNTGPYGYTF
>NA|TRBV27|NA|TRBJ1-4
TGTGCCAGCAGTCCTTACGCCGGACAGAGTAATGAAAAACTGTTTTTT
CASSPYAGQSNEKLFF
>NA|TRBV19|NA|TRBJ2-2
TGTGCCAGTAGTATACAGGGTAGTGTGGACACCGGGGAGCTGTTTTTT
CASSIQGSVDTGELFF
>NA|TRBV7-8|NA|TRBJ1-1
TGTGCCAGCAGCTTACCGGGGGGGATCGTCGCTGAAGCTTTCTTT
CASSLPGGIVAEAFF
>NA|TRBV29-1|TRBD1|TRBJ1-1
TGCAGCGTTTCATCTCCGGGACAGGGGTGGAGAGCTTTCTTT
CSVSSPGQGWRAFF
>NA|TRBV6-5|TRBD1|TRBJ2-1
TGTGCCAGCAGCCAAGTGAGCAGGGGGCATGAGCAGTTCTTC
CASSQVSRGHEQFF
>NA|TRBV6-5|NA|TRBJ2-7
TGTGCCAGCAGTTACATTGCAGGGCCGAACGAGCAGTACTTC
CASSYIAGPNEQYF
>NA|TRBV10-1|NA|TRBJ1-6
TGCGCCAGCAGTGAGGTGGCCCCGAGGAGAGGTTCACCCCTCCACTTT
CASSEVAPRRGSPLHF
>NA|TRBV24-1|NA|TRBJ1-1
TGTGCCACCAGTGATCAAGACAGGAGAGCTTTCTTT
CATSDQDRRAFF
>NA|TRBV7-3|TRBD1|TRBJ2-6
TGTGCCAGCAGGGTAGGGACAGGGGAACTCTCTGGGGCCAACGTCCTGACTTTC
CASRVGTGELSGANVLTF
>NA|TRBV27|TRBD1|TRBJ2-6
TGTGCCAGCAGTTCGATCGACAGGGCTGGGGCCAACGTCCTGACTTTC
CASSSIDRAGANVLTF
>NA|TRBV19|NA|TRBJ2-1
TGTGCCAGTAGTATGCGATACAATGAGCAGTTCTTC
CASSMRYNEQFF
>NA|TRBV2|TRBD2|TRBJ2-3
TGTGCCAGCAGGGAGACTAGCGGGAGAAGCACAGATACGCAGTATTTT
CASRETSGRSTDTQYF
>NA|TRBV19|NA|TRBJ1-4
TGTGCCAGTAGTATAGGTTTTTGGGGGCGCCCGGAAAAACTGTTTTTT
CASSIGFWGRPEKLFF
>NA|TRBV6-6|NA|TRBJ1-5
TGTGCCAGCAGCCCAGGTCCGGGACTGACTTATCAGCCCCAGCATTTT
CASSPGPGLTYQPQHF
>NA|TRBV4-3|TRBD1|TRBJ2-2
TGCGCCAGCAGCCACCCCCTAGGGACAGGGAACACCGGGGAGCTGTTTTTT
CASSHPLGTGNTGELFF
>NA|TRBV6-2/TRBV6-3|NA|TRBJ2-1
TGTGCCAGCAGTTACTCCGTCCCCAGCGAAGAGCAGTTCTTC
CASSYSVPSEEQFF
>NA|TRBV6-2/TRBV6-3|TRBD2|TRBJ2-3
TGTGCCAGCAGTTACGACCGGCGGGGGGTCGGAGATACGCAGTATTTT
CASSYDRRGVGDTQYF
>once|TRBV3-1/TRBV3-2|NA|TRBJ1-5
TGTGCCAGCAGCCAATTCGTAGGCAATCAGCCCCAGCATTTT
CASSQFVGNQPQHF
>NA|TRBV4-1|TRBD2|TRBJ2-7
TGCGCCAGCAGCCAAACCGTACGCGGGAGGATGGTAAGGAACGAGCAGTACTTC
CASSQTVRGRMVRNEQYF
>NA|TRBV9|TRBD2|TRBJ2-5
TGTGCCAGCAGCTTATCGACTAGCGGGGCCCAAGAGACCCAGTACTTC
CASSLSTSGAQETQYF
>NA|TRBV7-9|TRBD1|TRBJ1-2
TGTGCCAGCAGCTTGGGACAGCTCCTCCCCTATGGCTACACCTTC
CASSLGQLLPYGYTF
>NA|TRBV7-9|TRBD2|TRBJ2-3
TGTGCCAGCAACTCCCGGCTAGCGGTCACAGATACGCAGTATTTT
CASNSRLAVTDTQYF
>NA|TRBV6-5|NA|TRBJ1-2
TGTGCCAGCAGTTACTCTAGCGCCCCACGGGATGGCTACACCTTC
CASSYSSAPRDGYTF
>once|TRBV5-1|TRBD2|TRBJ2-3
TGCGCCAGCAGCTTGGCGCCTAGCGGGATTACTAGCACAGATACGCAGTATTTT
CASSLAPSGITSTDTQYF
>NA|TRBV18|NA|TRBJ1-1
TGTGCCAGCTCACCGCAGGGGTTGAACACTGAAGCTTTCTTT
CASSPQGLNTEAFF
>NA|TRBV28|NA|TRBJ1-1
TGTGCCAGCAGTTTACGGGGGATCACTGAAGCTTTCTTT
CASSLRGITEAFF
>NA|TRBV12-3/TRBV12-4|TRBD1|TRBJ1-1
TGTGCCAGCAGTCCGACAGGGGGCGCGCGGGCTTTCTTT
CASSPTGGARAFF
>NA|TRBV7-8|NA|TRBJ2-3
TGTGCCAGCAGCCTATACACAGATACGCAGTATTTT
CASSLYTDTQYF
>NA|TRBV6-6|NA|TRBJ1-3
TGTGCCAGCAGTTACGGAGGGGACGGAAACACCATATATTTT
CASSYGGDGNTIYF
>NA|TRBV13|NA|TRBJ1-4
TGTGCCAGCAGCTTTCGAGGGAAGTCGAATGAAAAACTGTTTTTT
CASSFRGKSNEKLFF
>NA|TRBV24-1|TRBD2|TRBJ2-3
TGTGCCACCAGTGATAGCGGGGGGCGGGCAGATACGCAGTATTTT
CATSDSGGRADTQYF
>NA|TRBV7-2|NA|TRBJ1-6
TGTGCCAGCAGCTTAGGTGGCGCGGGGATGAGACCCCTCCACTTT
CASSLGGAGMRPLHF
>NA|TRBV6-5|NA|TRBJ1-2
TGTGCCAGCAGAAATCAGGTGGTCGGCTACACCTTC
CASRNQVVGYTF
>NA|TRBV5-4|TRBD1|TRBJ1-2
TGTGCCAGCAAACAGGGGGGTACCTATGGCTACACCTTC
CASKQGGTYGYTF
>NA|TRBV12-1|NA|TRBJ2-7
TGTGCCAGCAGCTTTGCTCGGACTAGCGGGGGGTCGTCCTACGAGCAGTACTTC
CASSFARTSGGSSYEQYF
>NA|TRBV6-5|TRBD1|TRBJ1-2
TGTGCCAGCAGTTACCCCAGGGACAGGGTTGGTCATGGCTACACCTTC
CASSYPRDRVGHGYTF
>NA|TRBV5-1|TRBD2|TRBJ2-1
TGCGCCAGCAGCTTGAGTTGGAATAGCGGGAGCGGGGAGCAGTTCTTC
CASSLSWNSGSGEQFF
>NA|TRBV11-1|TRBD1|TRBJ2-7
TGTGCCAGCAGCTTCATTGGAGAGGGACAGCTTTCCGAGCAGTACTTC
CASSFIGEGQLSEQYF
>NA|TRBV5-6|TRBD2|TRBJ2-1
TGTGCCAGCAGCTTGGCGGGGACTAGCGACAATGAGCAGTTCTTC
CASSLAGTSDNEQFF